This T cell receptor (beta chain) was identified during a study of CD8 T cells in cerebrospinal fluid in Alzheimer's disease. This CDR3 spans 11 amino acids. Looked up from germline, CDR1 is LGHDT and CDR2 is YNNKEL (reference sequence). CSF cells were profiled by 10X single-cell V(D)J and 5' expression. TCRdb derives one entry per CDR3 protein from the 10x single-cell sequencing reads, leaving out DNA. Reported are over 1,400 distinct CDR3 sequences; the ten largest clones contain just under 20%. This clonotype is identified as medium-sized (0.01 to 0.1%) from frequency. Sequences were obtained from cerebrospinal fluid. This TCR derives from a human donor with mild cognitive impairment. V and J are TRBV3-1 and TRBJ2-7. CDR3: CASSQGYEQYF.